In its sample, the clone carrying this T cell receptor (beta chain) was seen a few times. Its antigen is undetermined. The V and J ends lost 8 bases and 0 bases, in that order; junction bases with no gene match: 21. The CDR3 spans 19 residues. Per germline, CDR1 MGHRA and CDR2 YSYEKL. This entry is derived from a study of blood T cells in healthy people across ages. Study-level background: T cells yielded about one barcoded beta molecule per two cells through template switching.

A sample-barcoded 5' primer and a J-beta primer mix were used in a second PCR of roughly 6 to 12 cycles. Each CDR3 protein gets one entry after TCRdb re-called the 5' RACE reads with MiXCR. The sample has 1.5 million to 2 million distinct CDR3 sequences; approximately 50% are singletons. Study observations and caveats: A strong correlation was seen between TCR beta diversity and naive T cell percentage.

Each of the donors had 8 to 10 milliliters of peripheral blood drawn into EDTA-treated Vacutainer tubes. Isolated PBMCs totaled at least 7 million in each sample. This receptor was taken from a woman in her forties in good health. The chain combines TRBV4-1 with TRBJ2-7, with TRBD1 matching 8 bases. Sequencing was carried out using blood. The CDR3 sequence: CASSQEGGQGRSSSYEQYF. The CDR3 DNA follows: TGCGCCAGCTCTCAGGAGGGCGGACAGGGCCGATCAAGCTCCTACGAGCAGTACTTC.